A single sample is the source of the 10 T cell receptor beta chains below, sequenced in a study of blood T cells in healthy people across ages. The second PCR ran roughly 7 to 12 cycles with a sample-barcoded 5' primer and J-beta primers. Each CDR3 protein gets one entry after TCRdb re-called the 5' RACE reads with MiXCR. Among roughly 1.7 million distinct CDR3 sequences listed, 30% to 40% were seen once. Sequencing was carried out using blood. These receptors were collected from a woman in her 30s in good health.

This clonotype was observed a few times. The chain recombines TRBV12-3 or TRBV12-4 with TRBJ2-5; D is uncertain. The CDR3 is made up of 12 amino acids. Trimming shortened V by 6 bases and J by 5 bases, and 10 bases separated the two germline ends. The CDR3 DNA sequence: TGTGCCAGCAGCCCCGTGGATGAGACCCAGTACTTC. Its translation is CASSPVDETQYF.

The V and J genes are TRBV5-5 and TRBJ1-1, with D perhaps matching TRBD1 (5 bases). The CDR3 consists of 14 residues. Germline CDR1 is SGHKS and CDR2 is YYEKEE (reference sequence). The germline V and J ends were trimmed by 3 bases and 5 bases, with 14 bases remaining between them. The CDR3 DNA reads as TGTGCCAGCAGCTCGGGGGGGTTTGAGACTGAAGCTTTCTTT. Protein product: CASSSGGFETEAFF.

This clonotype has a handful of counts. The chain joins TRBV10-3 to TRBJ1-2; no firm D call. The CDR3 loop spans 12 amino acids. The V gene's germline CDR1 is ENHRY and CDR2 SYGVKD. The V and J ends lost 0 bases and 4 bases respectively, with 3 bases between them. The CDR3 DNA sequence: TGTGCCATCAGTGAGTCTAGCTATGGCTACACCTTC. This encodes CAISESSYGYTF.

Of note for this clonotype: A much larger clone lies one base from this, so it may be a read error. The chain has TRBV9 and TRBJ2-4; TRBD1 matches at 7 bases. The assigned J gene may be wrong: the sequence end matches TRBJ2-7 better. Germline V gene sequence: CDR1 SGDLS, CDR2 YYNGEE. CDR3 length: 12 amino acids. CDR3 in DNA: TGTGCCAGCAGCGCGGCAGGGGGCGAGCAGTACTTC. Encoded protein: CASSAAGGEQYF.

This sequence joins TRBV5-1 and TRBJ2-5; either TRBD1 or TRBD2 may supply D (5 bases each). Trimming cost V 1 base and J 5 bases, with 12 bases left between them. The CDR3 totals 14 residues. Germline V CDR1 and CDR2: SGHRS, YFSETQ. CDR3 sequence: CASSLRWGSETQYF. In DNA form, the CDR3 reads TGCGCCAGCAGCTTGCGGTGGGGGTCCGAGACCCAGTACTTC.

This clonotype has only a few counts. The gene calls are TRBV5-1 and TRBJ2-1, with TRBD1 matching 9 bases. The V gene end was trimmed by 7 bases and the J gene end by 3 bases; junction bases not matched to a gene: 8. CDR1 is SGHRS, CDR2 YFSETQ, per germline. The CDR3 extends over 15 amino acids. CDR3 nucleotides: TGCGCCAGCTTGGAGGGGACAGGGTACTACAATGAGCAGTTCTTC. The encoded protein is CASLEGTGYYNEQFF.

This clonotype has just a few counts. The chain links TRBV12-3 or TRBV12-4 to TRBJ1-1, with a tentative D call TRBD1 (5 bases). The CDR3 spans 16 residues. V was clipped by 5 bases and J by 0 bases, with 16 bases between them. The CDR3: CASSPLWGRLNTEAFF. The CDR3 region has the DNA TGTGCCAGCAGTCCCCTTTGGGGCAGGCTGAACACTGAAGCTTTCTTT.

The CDR3 nucleotides read TGTGCCAGCAGTGACAGTTACAGGGGTCTATCTGAAGCTTTCTTT. It translates to CASSDSYRGLSEAFF. The rearrangement links TRBV6-1 to TRBJ1-1; TRBD1 aligns across 7 bases. CDR1 is MNHNS and CDR2 is SASEGT in the germline V gene. This CDR3 is 15 amino acids long. After removal of 3 bases from V and 6 bases from J, the junction contained 10 bases not matched to a gene.

Regarding this clonotype: At one boundary the junction diverges from the germline segment, which might be a read error. V usage is TRBV7-3 and J usage is TRBJ2-3, with 11 bases identical to TRBD2. The CDR3 spans 19 residues. Germline V lookup: CDR1 SGHTA, CDR2 FQGTGA. This CDR3 is CAGSLTQILAGEPTDTQYF. The DNA for the CDR3 is TGTGCCGGCAGCTTAACCCAAATACTAGCGGGGGAGCCCACAGATACGCAGTATTTT.

The table lists this clonotype with a count of one. This rearrangement joins TRBV30 to TRBJ2-1; D remains ambiguous. Deletions cut 6 bases from V and 7 bases from J, with 4 bases between. Germline CDR1 is GTSNPN and CDR2 is SVGIG (reference sequence). The CDR3 covers 9 residues. The CDR3 here is CACINEQFF. In DNA, the CDR3 is TGTGCCTGCATAAATGAGCAGTTCTTC.